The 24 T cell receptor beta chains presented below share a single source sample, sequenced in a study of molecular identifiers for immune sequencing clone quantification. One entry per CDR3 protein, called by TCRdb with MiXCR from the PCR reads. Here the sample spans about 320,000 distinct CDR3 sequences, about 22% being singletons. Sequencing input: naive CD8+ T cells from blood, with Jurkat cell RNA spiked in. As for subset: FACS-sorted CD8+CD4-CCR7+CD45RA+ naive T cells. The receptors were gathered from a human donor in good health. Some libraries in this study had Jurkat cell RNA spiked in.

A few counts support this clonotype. CDR3 protein: CAISDLGQGDGEQFF. The DNA of the CDR3 is TGTGCCATCAGTGACCTGGGACAGGGGGACGGTGAGCAGTTCTTC. The chain recombines TRBV10-3 with TRBJ2-1; 11 bases match TRBD1. This CDR3 is 15 amino acids long. The trim removed 3 bases at V and 9 bases at J, leaving 7 bases unmatched. Germline V gene sequence: CDR1 ENHRY, CDR2 SYGVKD.

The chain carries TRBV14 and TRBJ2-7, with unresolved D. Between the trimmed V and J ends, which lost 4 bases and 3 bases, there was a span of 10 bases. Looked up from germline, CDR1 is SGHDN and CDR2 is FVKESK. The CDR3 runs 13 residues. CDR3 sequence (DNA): TGTGCCAGCAGCCCGACTCCTTACTACGAGCAGTACTTC. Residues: CASSPTPYYEQYF.

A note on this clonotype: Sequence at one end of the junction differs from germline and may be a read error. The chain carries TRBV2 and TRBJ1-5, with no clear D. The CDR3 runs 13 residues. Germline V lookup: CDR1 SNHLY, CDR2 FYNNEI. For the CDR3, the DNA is TGTGCCAGCAGTGTGTCTAGCAATCAGCCCCAGCGTTTT. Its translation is CASSVSSNQPQRF.

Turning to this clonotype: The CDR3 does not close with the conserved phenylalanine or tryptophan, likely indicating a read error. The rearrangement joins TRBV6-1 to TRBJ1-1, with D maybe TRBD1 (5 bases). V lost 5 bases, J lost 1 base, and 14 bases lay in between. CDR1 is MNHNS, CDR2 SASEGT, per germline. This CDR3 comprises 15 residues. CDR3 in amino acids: CASSPRPGQNTEAFY. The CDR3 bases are TGTGCCAGCAGTCCCCGTCCAGGGCAGAACACTGAAGCTTTCTAT.

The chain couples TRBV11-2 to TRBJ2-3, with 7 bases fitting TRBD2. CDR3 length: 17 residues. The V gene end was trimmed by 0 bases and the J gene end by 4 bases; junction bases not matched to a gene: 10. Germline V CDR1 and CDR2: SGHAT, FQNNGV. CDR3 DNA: TGTGCCAGCAGCTTAGATCCCGGACTAGTAGATTCAGATACGCAGTATTTT. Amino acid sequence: CASSLDPGLVDSDTQYF. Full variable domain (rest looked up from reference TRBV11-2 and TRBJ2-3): EAGVAQSPRYKIIEKRQSVAFWCNPISGHATLYWYQQILGQGPKLLIQFQNNGVVDDSQLPKDRFSAERLKGVDSTLKIQPAKLEDSAVYLCASSLDPGLVDSDTQYFGPGTRLTVL.

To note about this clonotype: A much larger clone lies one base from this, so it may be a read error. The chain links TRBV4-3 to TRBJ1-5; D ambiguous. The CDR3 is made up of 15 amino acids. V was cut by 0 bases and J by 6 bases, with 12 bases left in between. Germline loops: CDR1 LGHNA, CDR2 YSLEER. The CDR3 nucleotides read TGCGCCAGCAGCCAAGACTGGGGTGGGGTTCAGCCCCAGCATTTT. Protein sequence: CASSQDWGGVQPQHF.

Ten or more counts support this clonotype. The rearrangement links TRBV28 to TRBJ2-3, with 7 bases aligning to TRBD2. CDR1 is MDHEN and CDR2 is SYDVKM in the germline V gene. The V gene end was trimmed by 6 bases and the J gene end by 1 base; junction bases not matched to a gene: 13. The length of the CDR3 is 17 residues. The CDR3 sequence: CASRTPGRRLGTDTQYF. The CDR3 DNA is TGTGCCAGCAGGACCCCCGGGAGGAGGTTAGGCACAGATACGCAGTATTTT.

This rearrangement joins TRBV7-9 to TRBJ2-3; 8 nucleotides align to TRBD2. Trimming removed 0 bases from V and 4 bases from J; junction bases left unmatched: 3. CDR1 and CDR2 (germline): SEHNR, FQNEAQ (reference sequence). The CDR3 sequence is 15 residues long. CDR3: CASSLALADPDTQYF. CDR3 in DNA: TGTGCCAGCAGCTTAGCACTAGCGGACCCAGATACGCAGTATTTT.

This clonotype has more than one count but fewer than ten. The CDR3 sequence: CAISEGQRQETQYF. The CDR3 nucleotides read TGTGCCATCAGTGAGGGACAGCGACAAGAGACCCAGTACTTC. This chain links TRBV10-3 with TRBJ2-5, with D perhaps TRBD1 (6 bases). Germline loops: CDR1 ENHRY, CDR2 SYGVKD. Between the trimmed V and J ends, which lost 2 bases and 2 bases, there was a span of 9 bases. The CDR3 is 14 residues long.

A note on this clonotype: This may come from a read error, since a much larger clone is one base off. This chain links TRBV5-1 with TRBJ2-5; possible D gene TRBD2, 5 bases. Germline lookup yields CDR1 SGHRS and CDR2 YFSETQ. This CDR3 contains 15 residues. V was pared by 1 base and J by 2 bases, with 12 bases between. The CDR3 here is CASSLSSPPQETQYF. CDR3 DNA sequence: TGCGCCAGCAGCTTGTCTAGCCCACCTCAAGAGACCCAGTACTTC.

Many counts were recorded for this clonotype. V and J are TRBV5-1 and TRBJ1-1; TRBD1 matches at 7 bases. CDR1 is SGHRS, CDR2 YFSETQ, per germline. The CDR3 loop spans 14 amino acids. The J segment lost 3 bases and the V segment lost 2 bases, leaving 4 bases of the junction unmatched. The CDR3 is CASSFDRDYTEAFF. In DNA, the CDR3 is TGCGCCAGCAGCTTCGACAGGGATTACACTGAAGCTTTCTTT.

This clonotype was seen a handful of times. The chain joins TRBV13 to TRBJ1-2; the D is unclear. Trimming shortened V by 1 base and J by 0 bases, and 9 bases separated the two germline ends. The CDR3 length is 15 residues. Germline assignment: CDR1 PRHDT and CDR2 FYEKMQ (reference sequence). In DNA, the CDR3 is TGTGCCAGCAGCTTAGCGAGGAGTTCTAACTATGGCTACACCTTC. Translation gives CASSLARSSNYGYTF. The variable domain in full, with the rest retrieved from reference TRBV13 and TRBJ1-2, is AAGVIQSPRHLIKEKRETATLKCYPIPRHDTVYWYQQGPGQDPQFLISFYEKMQSDKGSIPDRFSAQQFSDYHSELNMSSLELGDSALYFCASSLARSSNYGYTFGSGTRLTVV.

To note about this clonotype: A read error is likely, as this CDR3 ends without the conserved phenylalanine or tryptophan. CDR3 protein: CASRDSGANALTL. For the CDR3, the DNA is TGTGCCAGCAGAGACTCCGGGGCCAACGCCCTGACTCTC. The chain recombines TRBV12-3 or TRBV12-4 with TRBJ2-6; either TRBD1 or TRBD2 may fit D (5 bases each). This CDR3 region has 13 residues.

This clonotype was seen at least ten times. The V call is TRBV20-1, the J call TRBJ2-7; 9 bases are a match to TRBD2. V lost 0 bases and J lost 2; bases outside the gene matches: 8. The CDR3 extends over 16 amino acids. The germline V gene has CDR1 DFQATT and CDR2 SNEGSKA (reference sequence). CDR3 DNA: TGCAGTGCTAGAGAGGGGACTAGCACGTACCCCTACGAGCAGTACTTC. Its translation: CSAREGTSTYPYEQYF.

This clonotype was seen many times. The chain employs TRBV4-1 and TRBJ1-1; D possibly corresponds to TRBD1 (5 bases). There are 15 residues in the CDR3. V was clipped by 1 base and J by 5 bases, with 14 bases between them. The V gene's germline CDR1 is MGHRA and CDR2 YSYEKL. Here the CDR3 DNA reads TGCGCCAGCAGCCAAGTAGTTTGGGGACGGACTGAAGCTTTCTTT. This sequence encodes CASSQVVWGRTEAFF.

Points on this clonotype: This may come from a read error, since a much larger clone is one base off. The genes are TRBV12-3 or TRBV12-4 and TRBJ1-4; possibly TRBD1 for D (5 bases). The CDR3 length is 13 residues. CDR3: CASSDSTNEKLSF. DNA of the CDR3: TGTGCCAGCAGCGACAGTACTAATGAAAAACTGTCTTTT.

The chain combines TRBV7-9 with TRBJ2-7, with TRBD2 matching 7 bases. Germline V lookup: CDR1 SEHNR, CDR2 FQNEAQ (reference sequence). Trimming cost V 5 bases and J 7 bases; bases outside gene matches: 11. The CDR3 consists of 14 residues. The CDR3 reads CASSPWEGSEEQYF. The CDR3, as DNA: TGTGCCAGCAGCCCGTGGGAGGGGTCTGAAGAGCAGTACTTC.

DNA for the CDR3: TGTGCCAGCAGCTTAGACCTGCGGGACTGGCAGTTCTTC. Translation gives CASSLDLRDWQFF. The V call is TRBV11-2, the J call TRBJ2-1; D is perhaps TRBD2 (6 bases). This CDR3 is 13 amino acids long. CDR1 SGHAT and CDR2 FQNNGV come from the germline V gene. Trimming took 0 bases from V and 12 from J, leaving 12 bases between them.

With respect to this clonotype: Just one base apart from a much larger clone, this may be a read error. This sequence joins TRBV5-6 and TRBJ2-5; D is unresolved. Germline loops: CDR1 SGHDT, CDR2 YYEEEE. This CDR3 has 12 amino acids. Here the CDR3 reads CASSLGEEAQYF. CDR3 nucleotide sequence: TGTGCCAGCAGCTTGGGGGAAGAGGCCCAGTACTTC.

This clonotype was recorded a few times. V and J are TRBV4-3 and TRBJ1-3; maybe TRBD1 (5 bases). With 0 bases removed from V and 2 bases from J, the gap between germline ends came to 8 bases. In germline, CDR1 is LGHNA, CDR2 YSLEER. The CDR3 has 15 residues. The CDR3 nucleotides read TGCGCCAGCAGCCAAGAGTCGGGGGCTGGAAACACCATATATTTT. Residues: CASSQESGAGNTIYF.

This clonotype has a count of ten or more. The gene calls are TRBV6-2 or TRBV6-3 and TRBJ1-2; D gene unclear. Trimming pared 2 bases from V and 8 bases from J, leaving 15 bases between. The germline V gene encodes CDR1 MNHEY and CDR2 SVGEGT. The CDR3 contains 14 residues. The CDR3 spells CASSYVTHLEGYTF. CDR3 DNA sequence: TGTGCCAGCAGTTACGTTACACACTTGGAAGGCTACACCTTC.

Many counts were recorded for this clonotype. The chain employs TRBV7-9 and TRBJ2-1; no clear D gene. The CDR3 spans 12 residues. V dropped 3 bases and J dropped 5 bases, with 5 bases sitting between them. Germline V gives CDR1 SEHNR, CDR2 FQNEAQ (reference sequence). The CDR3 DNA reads TGTGCCAGCAGCTTTTTAAACAATGAGCAGTTCTTC. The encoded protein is CASSFLNNEQFF. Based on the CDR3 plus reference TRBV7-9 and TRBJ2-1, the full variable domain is DTGVSQNPRHKITKRGQNVTFRCDPISEHNRLYWYRQTLGQGPEFLTYFQNEAQLEKSRLLSDRFSAERPKGSFSTLEIQRTEQGDSAMYLCASSFLNNEQFFGPGTRLTVL.

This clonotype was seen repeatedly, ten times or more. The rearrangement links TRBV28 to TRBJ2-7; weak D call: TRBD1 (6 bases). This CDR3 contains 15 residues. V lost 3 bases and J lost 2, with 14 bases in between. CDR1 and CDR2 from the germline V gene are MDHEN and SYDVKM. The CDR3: CASSFSGTTAYEQYF. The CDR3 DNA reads TGTGCCAGCAGTTTCTCCGGGACAACAGCCTACGAGCAGTACTTC.

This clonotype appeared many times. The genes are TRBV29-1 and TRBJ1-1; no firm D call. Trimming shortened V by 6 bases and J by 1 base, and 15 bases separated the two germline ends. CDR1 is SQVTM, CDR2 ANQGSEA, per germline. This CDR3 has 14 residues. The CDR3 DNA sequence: TGCAGCGTACCCGAGAGAGAAAAGAACACTGAAGCTTTCTTT. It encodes CSVPEREKNTEAFF.